Listed below are T cell receptor beta chains from one sample, sequenced in a study of Ad26.COV2.S vaccination and SARS-CoV-2 variants. Assay: immunoSEQ multiplex PCR; the TCRdb copy retains only in-frame clones and omits some. Of about 370,000 clones in the sample, 75% to 90% were seen once. Sample: peripheral blood, taken in a trial of Ad26.COV2.S vaccine versus placebo. The receptors originated from a person aged 18-65 years who received the Ad26.COV2.S COVID-19 vaccine or a placebo. CDR3s include the opening cysteine and the closing phenylalanine or tryptophan. The order of the fields is V gene, clone size, J gene, D gene, CDR3 DNA, CDR3 protein. A D gene is named only where the DNA matches it firmly. Size is omitted from some rows. Given values are once, few, many or a class for expanded clones.

>TRBV28|NA|TRBJ2-5|NA
TGTGCCAGCATCAATCGGGTGGCGGGGTTAGAGACCCAGTACTTC
CASINRVAGLETQYF
>TRBV11-2|NA|TRBJ2-1|NA
TGTGCCAGCAGCTTAAGGGAATTTGCGGACTACAATGAGCAGTTCTTC
CASSLREFADYNEQFF
>TRBV5-6|NA|TRBJ1-1|NA
TGTGCCAGCAGCGCCCAAGGATCGAACACTGAAGCTTTCTTT
CASSAQGSNTEAFF
>TRBV2|NA|TRBJ2-3|TRBD2
TGTGCCAGCAGTGGGCGTAGAGCGGGAGGGCCACCCGATACGCAGTATTTT
CASSGRRAGGPPDTQYF
>TRBV5-4|NA|TRBJ1-6|NA
TGTGCCAGCAGCTTGGAACAGGGTGGGTCACCCCTCCACTTT
CASSLEQGGSPLHF
>TRBV10-3|NA|TRBJ1-2|NA
TGTGCCATCAGTCCTCGGGAAGAACATGGCTACACCTTC
CAISPREEHGYTF
>TRBV5-6|NA|TRBJ2-3|TRBD2
TGTGCCAGCAGCTCCACAACTAGCGGGAGGGCCTATACGCAGTATTTT
CASSSTTSGRAYTQYF
>TRBV29-1|NA|TRBJ1-6|TRBD1
TGCAGCGTGAGGACAGGGCACAATTCACCCCTCCACTTT
CSVRTGHNSPLHF
>TRBV18|NA|TRBJ2-7|NA
TGTGCCAGCTCAAAAGGACACGATAAGGCCTTTCCCTACGAGCAGTACTTC
CASSKGHDKAFPYEQYF
>TRBV5-1|NA|TRBJ2-7|TRBD1
TGCGCCAGCAGCTTGAGTGGACAGGGGTTAGACGAGCAGTACTTC
CASSLSGQGLDEQYF
>TRBV10-3|NA|TRBJ1-1|NA
TGTGCCATCAGGGAGACAGGCACTGAAGCTTTCTTT
CAIRETGTEAFF
>TRBV5-1|NA|TRBJ1-3|TRBD1
TGCGCCAGCAGTCTTGCCATCGGACAGGCGACCTCTGGAAACACCATATATTTT
CASSLAIGQATSGNTIYF
>TRBV5-1|NA|TRBJ2-5|TRBD2
TGCGCCAGCAGCCCTTTGGGACTAGCGGGACCCGGGGAGACCCAGTACTTC
CASSPLGLAGPGETQYF
>TRBV7-9|NA|TRBJ1-2|NA
TGTGCCAGCAGCGGCAGTAACTATGGCTACACCTTC
CASSGSNYGYTF
>TRBV5-1|NA|TRBJ2-7|NA
TGCGCCAGCAGCTTGGTTTTCGCGGGGGCGGGGGCCGAGCAGTACTTC
CASSLVFAGAGAEQYF
>TRBV6-2/TRBV6-3|many|TRBJ2-5|NA
TGTGCCAGCAGTTTTAGCAGGGACGAGACCCAGTACTTC
CASSFSRDETQYF
>TRBV5-6|NA|TRBJ1-2|TRBD1
TGTGCCAGCAGCCCCAGGGGGATCGGATATGGCTACACCTTC
CASSPRGIGYGYTF
>TRBV2|few|TRBJ2-6|NA
TGTGCCAGCAGCCCTGGGGCCAACGTCCTGACTTTC
CASSPGANVLTF
>TRBV25-1|NA|TRBJ2-5|NA
TGTGCCAGCAGTGGTGATAGCCGGCAAGAGACCCAGTACTTC
CASSGDSRQETQYF
>TRBV14|once|TRBJ2-7|TRBD2
TGTGCCAGCGGCGGACTAGCGGTCTACGAGCAGTACTTC
CASGGLAVYEQYF
>TRBV6-6|NA|TRBJ2-6|NA
TGTGCCAGCAGTTACTCGAATCCAGTCGGGGCCAACGTCCTGACTTTC
CASSYSNPVGANVLTF
>TRBV28|NA|TRBJ1-2|NA
TGTGCCAGCAGTCCCCCGAGGGGCTATGGCTACACCTTC
CASSPPRGYGYTF
>TRBV19|few|TRBJ1-2|NA
TGTGCCAGTAGTCCAAGAAACTATGGCTACACCTTC
CASSPRNYGYTF
>TRBV19|NA|TRBJ2-1|NA
TGTGCCAGTAGTATAGGGGGTTACAATGAGCAGTTCTTC
CASSIGGYNEQFF
>TRBV10-1|NA|TRBJ2-1|NA
TGCGCCAGCAGTGAGTCGGTAAGGGGCCACAATGAGCAGTTCTTC
CASSESVRGHNEQFF
>TRBV25-1|NA|TRBJ2-5|TRBD2
TGTGCCAGCAGTGAATACGGGGGGAGGAAGACCCAGTACTTC
CASSEYGGRKTQYF
>TRBV3-1/TRBV3-2|NA|TRBJ1-3|NA
TGTGCCAGCAGCCAAGAATCGGTCTCTGGAAACACCATATATTTT
CASSQESVSGNTIYF
>TRBV18|once|TRBJ1-4|TRBD1
TGTGCCAGCTCACCCCTATCAGGGGGCCTGAGTGAAAAACTGTTTTTT
CASSPLSGGLSEKLFF
>TRBV5-4|NA|TRBJ1-2|TRBD1
TGTGCCAGCAGCTTTCCTGGACAGGGCATAATCTATGGCTACACCTTC
CASSFPGQGIIYGYTF
>TRBV7-2|NA|TRBJ2-2|NA
TGTGCCAGCAGCTTAGCCGACTTCAACACCGGGGAGCTGTTTTTT
CASSLADFNTGELFF
>TRBV24-1|NA|TRBJ2-3|TRBD2
TGTGCCACCAGTGACCGGGGGACTAGAATTAACACAGATACGCAGTATTTT
CATSDRGTRINTDTQYF
>TRBV6-6|NA|TRBJ2-5|NA
TGTGCCAGCAGTTACAGGACAGCTCAATACCAAGAGACCCAGTACTTC
CASSYRTAQYQETQYF
>TRBV7-2|NA|TRBJ1-3|NA
TGTGCCAGCCGAAAAGGGGTCTTCTCTGGAAACACCATATATTTT
CASRKGVFSGNTIYF
>TRBV3-1/TRBV3-2|NA|TRBJ1-6|NA
TGTGCCAGCAGCCAAGATCTCCGAAATTCACCCCTCCACTTT
CASSQDLRNSPLHF
>TRBV28|NA|TRBJ1-2|NA
TGTGCCAGCGGAGAAACAGGGAGCTATGGCTACACCTTC
CASGETGSYGYTF
>TRBV2|NA|TRBJ1-6|NA
TGTGCCAGCAGTGGGAGGCAGGCCCTGGCTCCTAATTCACCCCTCCACTTT
CASSGRQALAPNSPLHF
>TRBV10-3|NA|TRBJ2-3|NA
TGTGCCATCAGTAGTCGGATGACAGATACGCAGTATTTT
CAISSRMTDTQYF
>TRBV4-1|NA|TRBJ2-1|NA
TGCGCCAGCAGCAACCGAGAGTACAATGAGCAGTTCTTC
CASSNREYNEQFF
>TRBV28|NA|TRBJ1-5|NA
TGTGCCAGCACCGTAAGAACAGGGCGGCAGCCCCAGCATTTT
CASTVRTGRQPQHF
>TRBV7-2|NA|TRBJ2-2|NA
TGTGCCAGCAGCTTGGGACGGGGGGAGCTGTTTTTT
CASSLGRGELFF
>TRBV5-1|NA|TRBJ2-5|TRBD1
TGCGCCAGCAGCTTGGCGACAGGGTCTGAGACCCAGTACTTC
CASSLATGSETQYF
>TRBV6-4|NA|TRBJ1-1|NA
TGTGCCAGCAGGGCCGCTTGGAACACTGAAGCTTTCTTT
CASRAAWNTEAFF
>TRBV7-3|NA|TRBJ2-5|NA
TGTGCCAGCAGCCAATATGCAGGGCAAGAGACCCAGTACTTC
CASSQYAGQETQYF
>TRBV6-5|NA|TRBJ2-7|NA
TGTGCCAGCAGTCGCCCATCCGGCGGCGGCGAGCAGTACTTC
CASSRPSGGGEQYF
>TRBV9|few|TRBJ1-2|TRBD1
TGTGCCAGCAGCGGCCGGGACAGATATGGCTACACCTTC
CASSGRDRYGYTF
>TRBV30|NA|TRBJ2-1|NA
TGTGCCTGGAGTTGGGCAGGTGGGGAGCAGTTCTTC
CAWSWAGGEQFF
>TRBV3-1/TRBV3-2|NA|TRBJ2-1|TRBD2
TGTGCCAGCAGCCAAGATGTAGCGGGAGGGCGTGAGCAGTTCTTC
CASSQDVAGGREQFF
>TRBV3-1/TRBV3-2|NA|TRBJ2-1|TRBD2
TGTGCCAGCAGCCAAGGAGCGGGAGGATACAATGAGCAGTTCTTC
CASSQGAGGYNEQFF
>TRBV21-1|NA|TRBJ2-3|NA
TGTGCCAGCAGCGAGCGACTAGCGGGAGGGCCAAAGGATACGCAGTATTTT
CASSERLAGGPKDTQYF
>TRBV11-2|NA|TRBJ1-3|TRBD1
TGTGCCAGCAGCTCAGGGGGTACAGGGGGTTACTCTGGAAACACCATATATTTT
CASSSGGTGGYSGNTIYF
>TRBV24-1|NA|TRBJ2-5|NA
TGTGCCACCAAGGGAGCGCTCCAAGAGACCCAGTACTTC
CATKGALQETQYF
>TRBV7-9|NA|TRBJ2-2|TRBD2
TGTGCCAGCAGCCTCCACACTAGCGGGAGGGCCGGGGAGCTGTTTTTT
CASSLHTSGRAGELFF
>TRBV4-2|NA|TRBJ2-3|NA
TGTGCCAGCAACTCCGGCGGCACAGATACGCAGTATTTT
CASNSGGTDTQYF
>TRBV9|NA|TRBJ1-2|TRBD1
TGTGCCAGCAGCCTAGGGACAGCTGCTAACTATGGCTACACCTTC
CASSLGTAANYGYTF
>TRBV3-1/TRBV3-2|NA|TRBJ2-2|TRBD1
TGTGCCAGCAGCCGCGGACAGGGAGGCGGGGAGCTGTTTTTT
CASSRGQGGGELFF
>TRBV7-9|NA|TRBJ1-5|NA
TGTGCCAGCAGCTTAACCGATACGGGGCCCCAGCATTTT
CASSLTDTGPQHF
>TRBV30|NA|TRBJ2-3|TRBD2
TGTGCCTGGGAAACTAGCGGGTCAGATACGCAGTATTTT
CAWETSGSDTQYF
>TRBV12-3/TRBV12-4|NA|TRBJ2-7|TRBD1
TGTGCCAGCAGTTCGGACAGGGGCGAGCAGTACTTC
CASSSDRGEQYF